There are a few counts of the clone carrying this T cell receptor (beta chain). Its antigen remains unidentified. The germline CDR1 and CDR2 sequences are MDHEN and SYDVKM. V shed 7 bases, J shed 2 bases, and the junction held 11 bases outside the gene matches. CDR3 length: 15 amino acids. This specimen comes from a study of T-cell reconstitution after alpha-beta-depleted transplantation in children. The TCRbeta library incorporated unique molecular identifiers. TCRdb re-derived calls from the PCR reads in MiXCR, one entry per CDR3 protein. The table shows around 450,000 distinct CDR3 sequences, with 10% to 13% occurring only once. Study-wide findings and caveats: About two months after transplant, alpha-beta T cells reportedly came from several hundred expanded graft clones.

This receptor was obtained from a child aged 2-15 years with inherited bone marrow failure, due to receive a stem cell transplant. The specimen was PBMCs, collected before TCRalphabeta/CD19-depleted stem cell transplant. The J gene is TRBJ2-7, the V gene TRBV28; 7 positions match TRBD2. Written as DNA, the CDR3 is TGTGCCAGCAAGGACACCTCGGGAGGCCCCTACGAGCAGTACTTC. This sequence encodes CASKDTSGGPYEQYF.